This T cell receptor beta chain was captured by sequencing in a study of cytomegalovirus exposure and HLA in healthy donors (dated by TCRdb to 2015 to 2018). Background on the whole study: In an earlier analysis of 587 of the donors, about 260 Gb of sequence data and approximately 100 million unique TCR beta sequences from about 180 million T cells were reported. Donor age, sex, ethnicity and CMV serostatus were compiled alongside the repertoire data. A later genetic analysis used genome-wide SNP genotypes for about three fifths of the 666 donors, treating that subset as a discovery cohort. Typing coverage varied by locus: roughly 629-640 donors for A, B, C, DRB1 and DQB1; more than 500 for DQA1; 606 for DPA1; fewer than 480 for DPB1. The study combined high-throughput TCR immunosequencing, statistical association of individual TCRs with disease status, and machine learning to predict cytomegalovirus infection status. In the later analysis, no new phenotypic data were used to find candidate immune exposures; instead, reliance was placed on TCR beta sequences and their occurrence across donors. A later analysis re-analyzed previously published TCR beta repertoires from 550 to 700 donors and added high-resolution HLA genotyping to study TCR occurrence patterns. Class I and class II HLA loci were covered by the typing at four-digit resolution. Every repertoire in the discovery cohort had been generated on one and the same sequencing platform. The study profiled the T cell repertoires of 500 to 800 subjects by immunosequencing and related them to cytomegalovirus serostatus. In addition to the first cohort of approximately 650 subjects, a separate validation cohort of over 90 different subjects was used. The aim of the study was to test whether cataloging public T cell receptors could identify signatures of past pathogen exposure. Among some 410 genotyped donors of the cohort, an average of approximately 240,000 unique TCR beta nucleotide sequences was sequenced per donor, of which 15% to 20% were non-productive. Because of strong linkage in the cohort, five DR-DQ haplotypes were treated as single units for association and clustering. Approximately 300 gigabases of sequencing data and 70 million to 95 million unique TCR sequences made up an early release that covered approximately 620 HLA-typed donors. The genetic ancestry cluster associated with self-reported Caucasian donors included about 84% of the 300 to 400 genotyped donors. An earlier analysis of around 580 of the donors used high-throughput TCR beta sequencing to judge whether each TCR beta V gene segment behaved as functional or pseudogenic. Study-level results and caveats: Sequencing depth was assumed to be roughly uniform across donors in the presence/absence analyses, though that assumption may not hold. According to a later genetic analysis, donors in an Asian-associated ancestry cluster had fewer N-insertions in productive TCRs than the approximately 610-donor mean. In an earlier analysis of 450 to 750 of the donors, most TCR beta V segments appeared in productive rearrangements about 87% or about 30% of the time, broadly matching IMGT annotations. HLA typing was unavailable for some donors at each locus, so association tests used only the typed subset. For the cohort, immune exposure information was limited to CMV serostatus. Most TCR sequences were observed very rarely across donors, whereas some public TCRs were present in many individuals. A further reported finding was that TCR beta sequences accurately predicted the HLA-A and HLA-B alleles for most subjects in the first cohort. In this cohort, only TCR beta chains were sequenced, and detectable features were limited by the absence of alpha or paired-chain data. Because counts were too low, about 18 rarely observed V segments, including chromosome 9 orphons, were left out of the earlier analysis of approximately 500 of the donors. Specific HLA alleles were associated with some 15,000 TCR beta sequences at a false discovery rate of 0.05 in a later analysis. In vitro tests confirmed that a few of the cytomegalovirus-associated TCR beta chains recognize cytomegalovirus antigens. Compared with equally common non-associated chains, HLA-associated TCR beta chains in a later analysis were more clonally expanded and had lower generation probabilities. A later analysis found that most CMV-associated TCR beta chains appeared HLA-restricted, with HLA associations seemingly driven largely by CMV exposure. The authors suggested that the approach could potentially be generalized to other disease states and immunological phenotypes. In a later analysis, the rate of TCR association differed among HLA loci, with DRB1 alleles having the most associated TCRs and HLA-C alleles having the fewest. A later analysis reported that several top co-occurrence clusters appeared linked to parvovirus B19, influenza, CMV and Epstein-Barr virus. The study gave a list of some 150 TCR beta chains associated with cytomegalovirus. Some IMGT-functional V segments, including TRBV6-2 and TRBV6-3, could not be distinguished by the 87-base-pair reads and were therefore excluded. A group of highly shared sequence variants was considered likely to be a technical artifact of the sequencing pipeline. Assigning TCR associations to individual alleles was difficult when HLA alleles, especially DR and DQ, strongly co-occurred. An association between a missense DCLRE1C variant and V-gene and J-gene trimming of TCR beta chains was found in a later genetic analysis and replicated in an independent cohort. Cytomegalovirus status was reported to be diagnosed by the classifier with high specificity and sensitivity in both the original and validation cohorts. Linkage disequilibrium might explain the correlated functional status among segregating V segments, but an unknown experimental factor could not be excluded.

The method was the immunoSEQ multiplex PCR assay. A mixture of 60 forward primers for TCR Vbeta segments and 13 reverse primers for TCR Jbeta segments was used in the multiplex PCR. The CDR3 region of rearranged TCR beta genes was amplified from genomic DNA with a multiplex PCR assay. The Illumina HiSeq System was used to sequence the amplified TCR beta libraries as 87-base-pair reads. The study's own analysis went as follows. Across the 500 to 700 repertoires, a later analysis counted approximately 83 million unique TCR beta chains, some 11 million of which were shared by at least two donors. Raw reads were error-corrected and collapsed into unique sequences by a nearest-neighbor algorithm in which closely related sequences were merged to remove PCR and sequencing errors. To assign V, D and J gene segments, CDR3 sequences were aligned to IMGT reference sequences. For a sequence to be retained, a match of at least six nucleotides was required to both a V gene segment and a J gene segment. Rearrangements were classified as productive when the CDR3 lacked stop codons and remained in frame with V and J, and all other rearrangements were classified as non-productive. CDR3 was defined by IMGT convention, running from the second conserved V-encoded cysteine to the conserved J-encoded phenylalanine. The earlier analysis of about 620 of the donors excluded sequences that lacked an unambiguous match to a single V gene segment. In an earlier analysis of approximately 590 of the donors, a V segment was called functional when productive rearrangements were above 56.7%, and segregating when the standard deviation between donors exceeded 5%. A statistical classification framework was built to diagnose cytomegalovirus status from the catalog of TCR beta chain sequences. A later analysis assigned V and J genes by comparing TCR nucleotide sequences with IMGT/GENE-DB human TR gene sequences. A later analysis assigned CDR3 sequences and most-parsimonious VDJ recombination scenarios with the TCRdist pipeline. A later analysis defined each TCR beta chain by its CDR3 amino acid sequence plus V-gene family, and excluded reads lacking a unique V-gene family. A later analysis removed 592 highly shared, low-generation-probability nucleotide sequences to deal with suspected cross-contamination and a sequencing artifact. In a later analysis, a clonal expansion index for each public chain was calculated from normalized within-repertoire ranks of inferred template counts. In a later analysis, generation probabilities were computed with a VDJ recombination model fitted to out-of-frame rearrangements, and the resulting probabilities were checked against IGoR. In a later analysis, hypergeometric tests were used to score TCR-TCR, TCR-HLA and TCR-CMV co-occurrence, with a repertoire-size bias correction applied to TCR pairs. A later analysis estimated false discovery rates by permuting HLA or CMV assignments 20 times. In a later analysis, co-occurring TCRs were grouped using DBSCAN, and TCRdist sequence similarity was added for clustering within HLA-allele-positive subsets. Co-occurrence clustering excluded repertoires with fewer than 30,000 or more than 120,000 public chains, plus five with anomalous nucleotide sharing. TCRdb holds this immuneACCESS table with in-frame rearrangements only. Some clones are missing; in checked studies, unresolved V genes explain under half, and the rest has no known cause. V, J and clone size are taken as reported in that table, and D and trimming were inferred from the DNA itself. In this sample the table shows roughly 63,000 clones, roughly 73% of which occur a single time. The ten largest make up approximately 24% of the sample.

The sample holds a few counts of this clone. Its antigen specificity is not known. No base-level quality is on record; no much larger clone is a single base apart. Other nucleotide sequences in the sample specify the same CDR3. The germline V gene specifies SGHTS as CDR1 and YDEGEE as CDR2. V lost 4 bases and J lost 5 bases; the stretch between them is 9 bases long. The CDR3 runs 13 residues from the cysteine to the phenylalanine. Kept here is only the CDR3 DNA, which spans 39 bases and is read in frame from base 1. The cohort comprised more than 550 healthy bone marrow donors. At the time of sampling, every cohort member was nominally healthy, though immune exposures that went unrecorded were likely present. The donor tested CMV seropositive, placing the donor among the approximately 290 seropositive members of the cohort. Each donor provided a peripheral blood sample, and peripheral blood mononuclear cells were used for TCR beta sequencing. Genomic DNA was extracted from the blood cell samples with the Qiagen DNeasy Blood Extraction Kit.

The receptor's source is a woman between 40 and 50 years old in good health and CMV-seropositive. The sequencing sample was made of PBMCs. The receptor chain draws on TRBV5-8 and TRBJ1-4, with no confidently assigned D gene. The CDR3 sequence is CASSRATNEKLFF. The base sequence is TGTGCCAGCAGCAGAGCGACGAATGAAAAACTGTTTTTT.